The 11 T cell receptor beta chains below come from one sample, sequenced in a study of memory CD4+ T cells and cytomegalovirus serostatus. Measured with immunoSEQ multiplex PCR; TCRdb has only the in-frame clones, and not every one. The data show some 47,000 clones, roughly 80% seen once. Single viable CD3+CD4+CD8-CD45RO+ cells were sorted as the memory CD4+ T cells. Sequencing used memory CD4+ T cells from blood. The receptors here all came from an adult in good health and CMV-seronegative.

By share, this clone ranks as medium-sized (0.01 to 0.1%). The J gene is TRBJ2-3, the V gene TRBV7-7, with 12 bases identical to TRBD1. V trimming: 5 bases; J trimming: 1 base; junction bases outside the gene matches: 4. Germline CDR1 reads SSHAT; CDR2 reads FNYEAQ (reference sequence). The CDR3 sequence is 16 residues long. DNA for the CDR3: TGTGCCAGCAGCCAGGGACAGGGGGCCCGCACAGATACGCAGTATTTT. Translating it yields CASSQGQGARTDTQYF.

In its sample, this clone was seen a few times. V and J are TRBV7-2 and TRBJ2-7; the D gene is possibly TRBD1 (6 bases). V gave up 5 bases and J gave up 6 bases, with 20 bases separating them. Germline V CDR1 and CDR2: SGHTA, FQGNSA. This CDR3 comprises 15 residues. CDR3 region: CASSLALQGMGEQYF. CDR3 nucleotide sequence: TGTGCCAGCAGCCTTGCATTACAGGGAATGGGCGAGCAGTACTTC.

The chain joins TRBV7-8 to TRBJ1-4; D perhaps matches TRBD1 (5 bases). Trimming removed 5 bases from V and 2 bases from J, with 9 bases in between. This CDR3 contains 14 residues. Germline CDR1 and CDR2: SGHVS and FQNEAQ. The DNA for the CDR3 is TGTGCCAGCAGCGGCCCAGGGACTAATGAAAAACTGTTTTTT. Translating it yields CASSGPGTNEKLFF.

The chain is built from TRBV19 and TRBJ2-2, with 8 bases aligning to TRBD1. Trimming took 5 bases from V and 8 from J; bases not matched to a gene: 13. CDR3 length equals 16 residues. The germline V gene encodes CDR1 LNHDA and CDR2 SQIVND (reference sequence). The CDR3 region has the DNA TGTGCCAGTAGTCCGAAACCAGGACAGGGATCGGGGGAGCTGTTTTTT. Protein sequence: CASSPKPGQGSGELFF.

For the CDR3, the DNA is TGCGCCAGCAGCTTATCGGACGGGGAGCTGTTTTTT. As protein: CASSLSDGELFF. This chain joins TRBV5-1 and TRBJ2-2; D gene ambiguous. V was shortened by 2 bases and J by 7 bases, with 6 bases between the two germline ends. The length of the CDR3 is 12 residues. CDR1 is SGHRS, CDR2 YFSETQ, per germline.

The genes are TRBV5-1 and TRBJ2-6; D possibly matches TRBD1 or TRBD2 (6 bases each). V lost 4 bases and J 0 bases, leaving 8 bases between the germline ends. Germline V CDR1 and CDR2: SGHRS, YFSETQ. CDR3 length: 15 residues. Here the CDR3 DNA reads TGCGCCAGCAGCACGGGGGCCTCTGGGGCCAACGTCCTGACTTTC. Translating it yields CASSTGASGANVLTF.

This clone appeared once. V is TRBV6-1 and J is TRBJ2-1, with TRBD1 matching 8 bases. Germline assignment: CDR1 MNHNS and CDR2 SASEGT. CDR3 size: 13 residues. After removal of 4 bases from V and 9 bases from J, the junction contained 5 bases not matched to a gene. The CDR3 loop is CASSVGQGAEQFF. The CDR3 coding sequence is TGTGCCAGCAGTGTAGGACAGGGCGCTGAGCAGTTCTTC.

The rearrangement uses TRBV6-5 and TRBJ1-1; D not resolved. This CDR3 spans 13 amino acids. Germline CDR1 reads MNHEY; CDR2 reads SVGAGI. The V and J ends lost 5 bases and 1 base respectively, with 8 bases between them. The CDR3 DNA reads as TGTGCCAGCAGTGTTCCCAAGAACACTGAAGCTTTCTTT. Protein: CASSVPKNTEAFF.

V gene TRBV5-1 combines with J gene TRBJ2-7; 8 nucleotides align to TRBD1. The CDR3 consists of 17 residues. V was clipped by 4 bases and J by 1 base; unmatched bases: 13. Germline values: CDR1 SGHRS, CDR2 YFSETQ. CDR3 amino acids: CASSPVYDWTGSYEQYF. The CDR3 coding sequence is TGCGCCAGCAGCCCAGTTTACGACTGGACAGGGTCCTACGAGCAGTACTTC.

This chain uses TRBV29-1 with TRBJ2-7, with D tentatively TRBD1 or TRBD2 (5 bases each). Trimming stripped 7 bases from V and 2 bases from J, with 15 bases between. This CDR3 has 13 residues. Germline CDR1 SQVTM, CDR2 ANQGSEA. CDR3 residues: CSASGTFTYEQYF. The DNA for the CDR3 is TGCAGCGCCTCAGGGACGTTTACCTACGAGCAGTACTTC.

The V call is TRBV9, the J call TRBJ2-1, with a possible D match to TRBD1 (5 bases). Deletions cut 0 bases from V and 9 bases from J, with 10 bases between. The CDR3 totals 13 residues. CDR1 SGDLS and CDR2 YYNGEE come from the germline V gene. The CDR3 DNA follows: TGTGCCAGCAGCGTAGGGACATTCAGTGAGCAGTTCTTC. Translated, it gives CASSVGTFSEQFF.